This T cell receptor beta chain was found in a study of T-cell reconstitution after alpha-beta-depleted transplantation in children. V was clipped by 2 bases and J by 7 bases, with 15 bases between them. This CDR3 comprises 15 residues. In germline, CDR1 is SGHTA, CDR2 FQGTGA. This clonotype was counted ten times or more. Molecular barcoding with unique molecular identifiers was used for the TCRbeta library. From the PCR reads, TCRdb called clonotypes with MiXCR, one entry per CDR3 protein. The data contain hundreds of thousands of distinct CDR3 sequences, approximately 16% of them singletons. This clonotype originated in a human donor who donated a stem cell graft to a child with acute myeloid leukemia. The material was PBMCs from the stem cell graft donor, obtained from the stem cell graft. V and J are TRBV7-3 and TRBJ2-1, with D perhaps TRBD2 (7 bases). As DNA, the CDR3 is TGTGCCAGCAGCTTATTGGGGGGGGGCGGAAATGAGCAGTTCTTC. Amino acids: CASSLLGGGGNEQFF.